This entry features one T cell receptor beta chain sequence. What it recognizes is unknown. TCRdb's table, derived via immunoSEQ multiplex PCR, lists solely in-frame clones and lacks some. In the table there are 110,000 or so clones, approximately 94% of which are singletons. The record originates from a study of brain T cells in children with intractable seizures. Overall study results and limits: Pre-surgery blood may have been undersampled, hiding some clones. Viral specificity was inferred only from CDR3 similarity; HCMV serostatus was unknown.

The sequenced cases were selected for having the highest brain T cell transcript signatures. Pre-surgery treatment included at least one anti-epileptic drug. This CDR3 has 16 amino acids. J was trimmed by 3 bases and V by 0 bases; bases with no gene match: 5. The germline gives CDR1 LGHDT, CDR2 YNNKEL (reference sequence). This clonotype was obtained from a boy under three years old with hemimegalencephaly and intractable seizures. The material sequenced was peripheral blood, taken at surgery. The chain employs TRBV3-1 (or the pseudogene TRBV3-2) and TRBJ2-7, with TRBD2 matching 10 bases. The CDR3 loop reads CASSQDRGLAFYEQYF. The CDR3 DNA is TGTGCCAGCAGCCAAGATAGGGGACTAGCGTTCTACGAGCAGTACTTC.